This entry is about one T cell receptor beta chain. The data were obtained in a study of blood T cells in healthy people across ages. Primers used in a second PCR of roughly 6 to 11 cycles were a sample-barcoded 5' primer and a J-beta primer mix. TCRdb used MiXCR to reprocess the 5' RACE reads, holding one entry per CDR3 protein. Of around 1,800,000 distinct CDR3 sequences listed, about 39% were seen once; the top ten hold under 25%. The V end was cut by 4 bases, the J end by 9 bases, with 13 bases between. Germline V gene lookup returns CDR1 SEHNR and CDR2 FQNEAQ (reference sequence). This CDR3 is 14 amino acids long.

Sample: blood. The chain links TRBV7-9 to TRBJ1-6; no definite D call. The sequence derives from a human donor in good health. This chain's CDR3 is CASSSNRIGSPLHF. The CDR3 DNA is TGTGCCAGCAGCTCAAATCGCATCGGTTCACCCCTCCACTTT.